Shown below are 7 T cell receptor beta chains from a single sample sequenced in a study of blood T cell repertoires in COVID-19. The repertoire was sequenced with immunoSEQ multiplex PCR; TCRdb's copy has only in-frame clones and lacks some. In the table there are some 76,000 clones, approximately 90% of which are singletons. Sequencing was done on a sample of peripheral blood. The receptors derive from a woman aged 18-35 years with acute or convalescent COVID-19.

This chain uses TRBV5-5 with TRBJ1-1; D perhaps matches TRBD1 (6 bases). V was pared by 0 bases and J by 11 bases, with 8 bases between. CDR1 SGHKS and CDR2 YYEKEE come from the germline V gene (reference sequence). The CDR3 consists of 11 residues. CDR3 nucleotide sequence: TGTGCCAGCAGCTTGGGACAGGAGGCTTTCTTT. Translating gives CASSLGQEAFF.

CDR3 protein: CAWTRTGSSYNEQFF. CDR3 in DNA: TGTGCCTGGACACGGACAGGCAGCTCCTACAATGAGCAGTTCTTC. This chain links TRBV30 with TRBJ2-1; 7 bases are a match to TRBD1. The CDR3 runs to 15 residues. CDR1 and CDR2 from the germline V gene are GTSNPN and SVGIG (reference sequence). Trimming cost V 4 bases and J 0 bases; bases outside gene matches: 6.

This chain connects TRBV5-8 to TRBJ2-2; tentatively, D is TRBD2 (6 bases). Germline V gene sequence: CDR1 SGHTS, CDR2 YDEGEE. V lost 6 bases and J lost 0, with 15 bases in between. This CDR3 spans 16 amino acids. The DNA for the CDR3 is TGTGCCAGCACCCCGAGTGGGAGGACGAACACCGGGGAGCTGTTTTTT. This sequence encodes CASTPSGRTNTGELFF. Combining the CDR3 with reference TRBV5-8 and TRBJ2-2 gives the whole variable domain EAGVTQSPTHLIKTRGQQATLRCSPISGHTSVYWYQQALGLGLQFLLWYDEGEERNRGNFPPRFSGRQFPNYSSELNVNALELEDSALYLCASTPSGRTNTGELFFGEGSRLTVL.

The chain carries TRBV5-4 and TRBJ1-6; TRBD1 aligns across 7 bases. Germline V gives CDR1 SGHNT, CDR2 YYREEE (reference sequence). V shed 4 bases, J shed 5 bases, and the junction held 3 bases outside the gene matches. This CDR3 contains 14 residues. The CDR3 DNA reads TGTGCCAGCAGCCGGGACAGCAATAATTCACCCCTCCACTTT. Translation: CASSRDSNNSPLHF.

The chain combines TRBV5-1 with TRBJ2-1, with TRBD2 matching 11 bases. Germline CDR1 and CDR2: SGHRS and YFSETQ. This CDR3 is 16 amino acids long. The trim removed 6 bases at V and 6 bases at J, leaving 11 bases unmatched. The CDR3 protein is CASTKRRTSGPNEQFF. In DNA, the CDR3 is TGCGCCAGCACCAAGAGGAGGACTAGCGGGCCCAATGAGCAGTTCTTC. Looking up the rest from reference TRBV5-1 and TRBJ2-1 gives the full variable domain: KAGVTQTPRYLIKTRGQQVTLSCSPISGHRSVSWYQQTPGQGLQFLFEYFSETQRNKGNFPGRFSGRQFSNSRSEMNVSTLELGDSALYLCASTKRRTSGPNEQFFGPGTRLTVL.

This rearrangement joins TRBV6-5 to TRBJ2-1; a possible D gene is TRBD1 (5 bases). Germline assignment: CDR1 MNHEY and CDR2 SVGAGI. Deletions cut 2 bases from V and 3 bases from J, with 8 bases between. There are 14 residues in the CDR3. The CDR3, as DNA: TGTGCCAGCAGTTACGTAAGGGGCTACAATGAGCAGTTCTTC. Protein sequence: CASSYVRGYNEQFF.

The V call is TRBV15, the J call TRBJ1-2; D is ambiguous. The germline V gene has CDR1 LNHNV and CDR2 YYDKDF (reference sequence). This CDR3 has 13 amino acids. Trimming cost V 0 bases and J 3 bases, with 5 bases left between them. CDR3 bases: TGTGCCACCAGCAGAGATCCGTACTATGGCTACACCTTC. It specifies CATSRDPYYGYTF. The full variable domain, completed using reference TRBV15 and TRBJ1-2, is DAMVIQNPRYQVTQFGKPVTLSCSQTLNHNVMYWYQQKSSQAPKLLFHYYDKDFNNEADTPDNFQSRRPNTSFCFLDIRSPGLGDTAMYLCATSRDPYYGYTFGSGTRLTVV.